Listed here are 20 T cell receptor beta chains from one sample, sequenced in a study of blood T cell repertoires in COVID-19. Generated by immunoSEQ multiplex PCR, the TCRdb table keeps only in-frame clones and is missing some. The table includes 250,000 to 300,000 clones, about 88% detected once. Sequencing was done on a sample of peripheral blood. The receptors shown here come from a woman between 25 and 40 years old with COVID-19, enrolled during active disease.

This clone was recorded only once. The chain combines TRBV5-5 with TRBJ1-6; D is undetermined. Per germline, CDR1 SGHKS and CDR2 YYEKEE (reference sequence). The CDR3 sequence is 16 residues long. V was shortened by 4 bases and J by 7 bases, with 18 bases between the two germline ends. The CDR3 sequence is CASSRGPGFLNSPLHF. In DNA form, the CDR3 reads TGTGCCAGCAGCCGAGGGCCGGGGTTCTTAAATTCACCCCTCCACTTT.

The chain combines TRBV28 with TRBJ2-1; TRBD1 might be the D (5 bases). V was pared by 6 bases and J by 0 bases, with 12 bases between. Per the germline V gene, CDR1 is MDHEN and CDR2 is SYDVKM. The CDR3 is made up of 15 amino acids. The CDR3 DNA is TGTGCCAGCAGCCCTGACAGTCGCTCCTACAATGAGCAGTTCTTC. Translation gives CASSPDSRSYNEQFF.

The chain has TRBV7-9 and TRBJ2-5; 7 nucleotides match TRBD1. Germline V lookup: CDR1 SEHNR, CDR2 FQNEAQ (reference sequence). V shed 5 bases and J 3 bases; nucleotides not matched to a gene: 12. This CDR3 spans 16 amino acids. The CDR3 nucleotides read TGTGCCAGCAGCCCGACCGGGGACAGAGTTAAAGAGACCCAGTACTTC. It is translated as CASSPTGDRVKETQYF.

This chain joins TRBV18 and TRBJ1-2; possibly TRBD1 for D (5 bases). This CDR3 spans 14 amino acids. Germline CDR1 reads KGHSH; CDR2 reads LQKENI. Trimming removed 3 bases at V and 4 bases at J, with 12 bases between. The CDR3 DNA is TGTGCCAGCTCACCCGACAGAGAGTTCTATGGCTACACCTTC. Its translation: CASSPDREFYGYTF.

V and J are TRBV2 and TRBJ2-7; D is possibly TRBD1 (6 bases). Per germline, CDR1 SNHLY and CDR2 FYNNEI. Trimming left V 7 bases short and J 2 bases short, with 15 bases between. CDR3 length equals 14 residues. This chain's CDR3 is CASKDRGHAYEQYF. The DNA of the CDR3 is TGTGCCAGCAAGGACCGGGGACATGCCTACGAGCAGTACTTC.

The gene calls are TRBV2 and TRBJ1-3; no definite D call. V lost 11 bases and J lost 0, with 11 bases in between. Germline CDR1 is SNHLY and CDR2 is FYNNEI. The CDR3 has 13 residues. CDR3 amino acids: CAATLDSGNTIYF. The CDR3 region has the DNA TGTGCCGCGACACTAGACTCTGGAAACACCATATATTTT.

The rearrangement uses TRBV15 and TRBJ2-5; D is unclear. The CDR3 runs to 14 residues. V lost 1 base and J lost 4, with 10 bases in between. Germline-derived CDR1 and CDR2 are LNHNV and YYDKDF (reference sequence). In DNA form, the CDR3 reads TGTGCCACCAGCAGAGGCGGATCCGGAGAGACCCAGTACTTC. It yields the protein CATSRGGSGETQYF.

V and J are TRBV10-2 and TRBJ1-2, with D possibly being TRBD1 (5 bases). V was clipped by 4 bases and J by 8 bases, with 14 bases between them. Germline CDR1 and CDR2: WSHSY and SAAADI. The CDR3 has 13 amino acids. This CDR3 reads CASSGTPVYGYTF. Written as DNA, the CDR3 is TGCGCCAGCAGTGGGACACCAGTTTACGGCTACACCTTC.

The chain carries TRBV6-5 and TRBJ1-2; 8 bases fit TRBD1. The junction had 4 bases not matched to a gene; V was cut back by 6 bases and J by 7 bases. CDR3 size: 12 residues. Germline V lookup: CDR1 MNHEY, CDR2 SVGAGI. CDR3 DNA sequence: TGTGCCAGCAGATACGACAGGGGTGGCTACACCTTC. Translation gives CASRYDRGGYTF.

The J gene is TRBJ1-1, the V gene TRBV7-2; no definite D call. Per the germline V gene, CDR1 is SGHTA and CDR2 is FQGNSA. The CDR3 contains 14 residues. V was trimmed by 4 bases and J by 1 base, leaving 10 bases between them. CDR3 in amino acids: CASSSRFGNTEAFF. In DNA form, the CDR3 reads TGTGCCAGCAGCTCCCGGTTCGGGAACACTGAAGCTTTCTTT. The complete variable domain, with remaining parts taken from reference TRBV7-2 and TRBJ1-1, reads GAGVSQSPSNKVTEKGKDVELRCDPISGHTALYWYRQSLGQGLEFLIYFQGNSAPDKSGLPSDRFSAERTGGSVSTLTIQRTQQEDSAVYLCASSSRFGNTEAFFGQGTRLTVV.

This chain uses TRBV27 with TRBJ2-5; maybe TRBD1 (6 bases). V dropped 4 bases and J dropped 6 bases, with 27 bases sitting between them. CDR1 and CDR2 (germline): MNHEY, SMNVEV (reference sequence). This CDR3 region has 18 residues. The CDR3 DNA reads TGTGCCAGCAGTTCCCTCCCTAACTTCCAGGGGTTAGGGAAGACCCAGTACTTC. It codes for CASSSLPNFQGLGKTQYF.

This sequence joins TRBV6-2 or TRBV6-3 and TRBJ2-3; TRBD1 matches at 8 bases. Germline CDR1 reads MNHEY; CDR2 reads SVGEGT. V was clipped by 3 bases and J by 13 bases; unmatched bases: 3. This CDR3 has 11 amino acids. The CDR3 region is CASSYQGAEYF. The CDR3 coding sequence is TGTGCCAGCAGTTATCAGGGGGCAGAGTATTTT.

This clone has only a few counts. The chain links TRBV3-1 (or the pseudogene TRBV3-2) to TRBJ2-7; 11 bases are shared with TRBD2. J gave up 6 bases and V 4 bases, and 8 bases lay outside the gene matches. The CDR3 totals 15 residues. The germline CDR1 and CDR2 sequences are LGHDT and YNNKEL (reference sequence). CDR3 in amino acids: CASSPPTSGMVEQYF. CDR3 DNA sequence: TGTGCCAGCAGCCCCCCGACTAGCGGGATGGTCGAGCAGTACTTC.

V gene TRBV6-1 combines with J gene TRBJ1-4; D gene unclear. The CDR3 runs 17 residues. The V end lost 1 base, the J end lost 0 bases, and 12 bases lay between the germline ends. Germline V gene lookup returns CDR1 MNHNS and CDR2 SASEGT. This chain's CDR3 is CASSEVEIFTTNEKLFF. CDR3 nucleotides: TGTGCCAGCAGTGAAGTGGAGATTTTTACAACTAATGAAAAACTGTTTTTT.

The chain links TRBV19 to TRBJ1-4; TRBD1 is a possible D gene (5 bases). The CDR3 is 15 residues long. V shed 3 bases and J shed 8 bases, with 16 bases lying between them. The germline gives CDR1 LNHDA, CDR2 SQIVND (reference sequence). CDR3 sequence: CASSMASARGEKLFF. DNA for the CDR3: TGTGCCAGTAGTATGGCAAGCGCGCGGGGGGAAAAACTGTTTTTT.

CDR3: CSVEDRETIYF. Written as DNA, the CDR3 is TGCAGCGTTGAAGATCGAGAGACCATATATTTT. The chain links TRBV29-1 to TRBJ1-3, with D uncertain. From germline, CDR1 is SQVTM and CDR2 ANQGSEA. The germline V and J ends were trimmed by 0 bases and 10 bases, with 7 bases remaining between them. This CDR3 comprises 11 residues. The entire variable domain, with the rest obtained from reference TRBV29-1 and TRBJ1-3, is as follows: SAVISQKPSRDICQRGTSLTIQCQVDSQVTMMFWYRQQPGQSLTLIATANQGSEATYESGFVIDKFPISRPNLTFSTLTVSNMSPEDSSIYLCSVEDRETIYFGEGSWLTVV.

The chain has TRBV7-6 and TRBJ2-1; TRBD2 is a possible D gene (6 bases). With 5 bases removed from V and 12 bases from J, the gap between germline ends came to 20 bases. Germline values: CDR1 SGHVS, CDR2 FNYEAQ. There are 14 residues in the CDR3. The CDR3 DNA sequence: TGTGCCAGCAGCCCCTGGGCGGGAAACCGTGCGCAGTTCTTC. Amino acid sequence: CASSPWAGNRAQFF.

Details on this clone: Different DNA sequences within this sample yield the same CDR3. This chain joins TRBV5-4 and TRBJ1-1; D is unclear. V lost 0 bases and J 2 bases, leaving 8 bases between the germline ends. The CDR3 has 14 residues. CDR1 is SGHNT and CDR2 is YYREEE in the germline V gene (reference sequence). CDR3 in DNA: TGTGCCAGCAGCTTGGGGAGAGTTAACACTGAAGCTTTCTTT. This translates into CASSLGRVNTEAFF.

This CDR3 reads CASRPDRGSGQPQHF. The CDR3 nucleotides read TGTGCCAGCAGACCTGACAGGGGTTCGGGCCAGCCCCAGCATTTT. The chain recombines TRBV5-6 with TRBJ1-5; 8 bases line up with TRBD1. The CDR3 totals 15 residues. Unmatched junction bases numbered 11, after V lost 5 bases and J lost 7 bases. Germline V gene data show CDR1 as SGHDT and CDR2 as YYEEEE.

This chain connects TRBV5-4 to TRBJ2-1, with no clear D. V lost 0 bases and J 6 bases, leaving 10 bases between the germline ends. The germline V gene has CDR1 SGHNT and CDR2 YYREEE (reference sequence). This CDR3 contains 14 residues. As DNA, the CDR3 is TGTGCCAGCAGCTTGGGCTTCCTACCCAATGAGCAGTTCTTC. It codes for CASSLGFLPNEQFF.